These 10 T cell receptor beta chains share one sample of origin, sequenced in a study of cytomegalovirus exposure and HLA in healthy donors. Generated by immunoSEQ multiplex PCR, the TCRdb table keeps only in-frame clones and is missing some. The repertoire holds around 80,000 clones, with about 95% as singletons. Sequences were obtained from PBMCs. Receptors were obtained from a woman in her late teens or twenties in good health and CMV-seronegative.

This clone appeared once. The CDR3 bases are TGCGCCAGCAGTGAGTCGGGCGGCACAGATACGCAGTATTTT. It encodes CASSESGGTDTQYF. The J gene is TRBJ2-3, the V gene TRBV10-1; no clear D gene. V lost 0 bases to trimming and J lost 1 base, with 5 bases between them. This CDR3 has 14 amino acids. CDR1 is WNHNN and CDR2 is SYGVQD in the germline V gene (reference sequence).

This clone was detected only once. The rearrangement joins TRBV5-6 to TRBJ1-1; no clear D gene. There are 14 residues in the CDR3. V was trimmed by 4 bases and J by 3 bases, leaving 13 bases between them. Per germline, CDR1 SGHDT and CDR2 YYEEEE. Here the CDR3 DNA reads TGTGCCAGCAGCCGGCCCCACTACGACACTGAAGCTTTCTTT. Protein: CASSRPHYDTEAFF.

V is TRBV6-6 and J is TRBJ2-1; the D gene is possibly TRBD1 (6 bases). The germline V gene encodes CDR1 MNHNY and CDR2 SVGAGI (reference sequence). V was clipped by 0 bases and J by 4 bases, with 7 bases between them. The CDR3 has 14 amino acids. In DNA, the CDR3 is TGTGCCAGCAGTTACTCGACAGGTTACAATGAGCAGTTCTTC. Translated, it gives CASSYSTGYNEQFF.

The rearrangement joins TRBV4-1 to TRBJ2-1; TRBD2 agrees at 12 bases. With V trimmed by 0 bases and J by 6 bases, 9 bases remained unmatched. There are 18 residues in the CDR3. In germline, CDR1 is MGHRA, CDR2 YSYEKL. The CDR3 spells CASSQESRTSGILNEQFF. The DNA of the CDR3 is TGCGCCAGCAGCCAAGAGTCGAGGACTAGCGGGATACTCAATGAGCAGTTCTTC.

V is TRBV6-1 and J is TRBJ2-1; possibly TRBD2 for D (7 bases). The CDR3 totals 15 residues. V was clipped by 6 bases and J by 3 bases, with 15 bases between them. Germline V gene lookup returns CDR1 MNHNS and CDR2 SASEGT. Here the CDR3 DNA reads TGTGCCAGCAGCGGGGGCCCGGGGGGCTACAATGAGCAGTTCTTC. It translates to CASSGGPGGYNEQFF.

The chain is built from TRBV4-1 and TRBJ2-1, with 10 positions matching TRBD1. The CDR3 spans 15 residues. Germline V gene lookup returns CDR1 MGHRA and CDR2 YSYEKL. The V and J ends lost 3 bases and 5 bases, in that order; junction bases with no gene match: 4. In DNA form, the CDR3 reads TGCGCCAGCAGCCAGGGACAGGGGACCAACAATGAGCAGTTCTTC. Protein sequence: CASSQGQGTNNEQFF.

The rearrangement links TRBV28 to TRBJ2-2; the match to TRBD1 covers 7 bases. The V segment lost 10 bases and the J segment 1 base; nucleotides outside the gene matches: 6. The CDR3 consists of 14 residues. Germline values: CDR1 MDHEN, CDR2 SYDVKM. CDR3 in amino acids: CAIEGQENTGELFF. The CDR3 DNA reads as TGTGCCATTGAAGGACAGGAGAACACCGGGGAGCTGTTTTTT.

The chain recombines TRBV10-3 with TRBJ2-7; 9 bases are a match to TRBD1. In germline, CDR1 is ENHRY, CDR2 SYGVKD. This CDR3 has 13 residues. Trimming at V came to 8 bases and at J to 0 bases, leaving 2 bases not matched to a gene. CDR3 loop: CAIRDRASYEQYF. The CDR3, as DNA: TGTGCCATCCGGGACAGGGCCTCCTACGAGCAGTACTTC.

This clone came up once. V usage is TRBV6-1 and J usage is TRBJ2-5, with TRBD2 identical over 8 bases. Unmatched junction bases numbered 5, after V lost 6 bases and J lost 11 bases. The CDR3 sequence is 11 residues long. The germline CDR1 and CDR2 sequences are MNHNS and SASEGT. The CDR3 loop reads CASRYEREQYF. The DNA of the CDR3 is TGTGCCAGCAGGTATGAGCGGGAGCAGTACTTC.

The chain carries TRBV14 and TRBJ2-4; weak D call: TRBD2 (6 bases). CDR3 length equals 14 residues. The germline CDR1 and CDR2 sequences are SGHDN and FVKESK. The V and J ends lost 2 bases and 6 bases respectively, with 11 bases between them. CDR3 DNA sequence: TGTGCCAGCAGCCAAAACACTAGCCGAAACATTCAGTACTTC. It is translated as CASSQNTSRNIQYF.